Below, 11 T cell receptor beta chains from the same sample are listed, as sequenced in a study of cytomegalovirus exposure and HLA in healthy donors (dated by TCRdb to the late 2010s). The method was the immunoSEQ multiplex PCR assay. TCRdb mirrors the immuneACCESS table, restricted to in-frame sequences. Some clones are absent from its copies; in checked studies, under half trace to an unresolved V gene, and the reason for the others is unknown. Counted in this sample were 100,000 to 130,000 clones; around 95% of them appeared once. The top ten clones comprise roughly 0.67% of the sample. Sequenced sample: PBMCs. These TCRs come from a woman between 18 and 29 years old in good health and CMV-seronegative.

As DNA, the CDR3 is TGCGCCAGCAGCCAAGAGGACAGGGGGCCGGGTGTCGCTGAAGCTTTCTTT. Translation: CASSQEDRGPGVAEAFF. The chain recombines TRBV4-1 with TRBJ1-1, with 11 bases identical to TRBD1. Looked up from germline, CDR1 is MGHRA and CDR2 is YSYEKL. After removal of 0 bases from V and 6 bases from J, the junction contained 9 bases not matched to a gene. CDR3 length: 17 residues.

The chain uses TRBV9 and TRBJ2-7; 13 nucleotides match TRBD2. Trimming cost V 3 bases and J 7 bases; bases outside gene matches: 4. This CDR3 has 14 amino acids. CDR1 is SGDLS, CDR2 YYNGEE, per germline. CDR3 protein: CASSGAGLAGEQYF. The CDR3, as DNA: TGTGCCAGCAGCGGGGCGGGACTAGCGGGGGAGCAGTACTTC.

The rearrangement links TRBV6-6 to TRBJ2-7; the D gene is possibly TRBD2 (5 bases). Germline V gene lookup returns CDR1 MNHNY and CDR2 SVGAGI (reference sequence). The CDR3 consists of 13 residues. Between the trimmed V and J ends, which lost 6 bases and 0 bases, there was a span of 9 bases. The CDR3 reads CASSPGLSYEQYF. The CDR3 DNA follows: TGTGCCAGCAGCCCCGGACTCTCCTACGAGCAGTACTTC.

This clone was detected once. The chain is built from TRBV7-9 and TRBJ1-5, with 7 bases that match TRBD1. Trimming at V came to 3 bases and at J to 0 bases, leaving 2 bases not matched to a gene. This CDR3 spans 15 amino acids. Germline lookup yields CDR1 SEHNR and CDR2 FQNEAQ (reference sequence). The CDR3 here is CASSFGTASNQPQHF. The DNA for the CDR3 is TGTGCCAGCAGCTTCGGGACAGCTAGCAATCAGCCCCAGCATTTT. The entire variable domain, with the rest obtained from reference TRBV7-9 and TRBJ1-5, is as follows: DTGVSQNPRHKITKRGQNVTFRCDPISEHNRLYWYRQTLGQGPEFLTYFQNEAQLEKSRLLSDRFSAERPKGSFSTLEIQRTEQGDSAMYLCASSFGTASNQPQHFGDGTRLSIL.

The chain uses TRBV21-1 and TRBJ2-7; the D call of TRBD1 is as the table states it, not checked on the DNA. TRBV21-1 is a listed pseudogene. The CDR3 covers 12 residues. This CDR3 is CAHRQGGYLQYF. DNA for the CDR3: TGTGCCCATCGCCAAGGGGGATACCTGCAGTACTTC.

The chain has TRBV18 and TRBJ2-7; TRBD1 matches at 9 bases. Germline V gives CDR1 KGHSH, CDR2 LQKENI. The CDR3 length is 14 residues. Trimming at V came to 3 bases and at J to 3 bases, leaving 3 bases not matched to a gene. CDR3 DNA sequence: TGTGCCAGCTCACCGGGACAGGGATACTACGAGCAGTACTTC. This gives the protein CASSPGQGYYEQYF.

The V gene is TRBV2, the J gene TRBJ1-5; TRBD1 is a possible D gene (6 bases). CDR1 SNHLY and CDR2 FYNNEI come from the germline V gene. Trimming took off 6 bases at V and 2 bases at J, with 17 bases between the two ends. The CDR3 has 16 residues. The CDR3 here is CASRVQGSTGNQPQHF. The CDR3 DNA reads as TGTGCCAGCAGGGTTCAGGGGTCGACGGGCAATCAGCCCCAGCATTTT.

This rearrangement joins TRBV28 to TRBJ1-4; a weak D match, TRBD1 (6 bases). Trimming removed 7 bases from V and 0 bases from J, with 12 bases in between. The germline CDR1 and CDR2 sequences are MDHEN and SYDVKM. The CDR3 length is 15 residues. The CDR3 is CASNHRVATNEKLFF. The CDR3 nucleotides are TGTGCCAGCAACCACAGGGTTGCAACTAATGAAAAACTGTTTTTT.

The rearrangement links TRBV4-2 to TRBJ2-5, with 7 bases fitting TRBD1. Germline trimming cut 0 bases from V and 5 bases from J; bases unmatched to any gene: 15. Germline V gene lookup returns CDR1 LGHNA and CDR2 YNFKEQ. The CDR3 totals 18 residues. The CDR3 coding sequence is TGTGCCAGCAGCCAAGATTCGGGATCGACAGGGTGGGGGGAGACCCAGTACTTC. It is translated as CASSQDSGSTGWGETQYF.

The gene calls are TRBV7-8 and TRBJ1-5; D is possibly TRBD1 (5 bases). The CDR3 covers 16 residues. Germline CDR1 SGHVS, CDR2 FQNEAQ. V was shortened by 1 base and J by 5 bases, with 15 bases between the two germline ends. Here the CDR3 reads CASSLEGQYSHQPQHF. In nucleotides, the CDR3 is TGTGCCAGCAGCTTAGAGGGGCAGTATTCACATCAGCCCCAGCATTTT.

This chain connects TRBV4-1 to TRBJ2-7; perhaps TRBD1 as D (6 bases). Trimming removed 1 base at V and 3 bases at J, with 10 bases between. The V gene's germline CDR1 is MGHRA and CDR2 YSYEKL. This CDR3 contains 14 residues. The CDR3 nucleotides read TGCGCCAGCAGCCAAGCAGGGGTCGGCTACGAGCAGTACTTC. It specifies CASSQAGVGYEQYF.